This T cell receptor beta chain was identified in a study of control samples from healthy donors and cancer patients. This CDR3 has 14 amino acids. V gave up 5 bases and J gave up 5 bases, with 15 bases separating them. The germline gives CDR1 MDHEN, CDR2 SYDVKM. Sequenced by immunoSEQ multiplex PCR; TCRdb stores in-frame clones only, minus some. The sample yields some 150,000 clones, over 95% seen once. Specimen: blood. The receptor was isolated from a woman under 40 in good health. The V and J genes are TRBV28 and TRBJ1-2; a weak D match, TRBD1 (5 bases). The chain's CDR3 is CASSLLGGSYGYTF. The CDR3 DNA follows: TGTGCCAGCAGTCTCCTGGGGGGATCTTATGGCTACACCTTC.